This entry describes one T cell receptor (beta chain). The table came from immunoSEQ multiplex PCR; TCRdb's copy has only in-frame clones and leaves some out. The table has roughly 65,000 clones, approximately 89% seen once. This record comes from a study of T cell changes during pregnancy in multiple sclerosis. The germline V gene encodes CDR1 PRHDT and CDR2 FYEKMQ (reference sequence). V was shortened by 4 bases and J by 6 bases, with 7 bases between the two germline ends. The CDR3 extends over 11 amino acids. The chain combines TRBV13 with TRBJ2-7; D remains unclear. This specimen was peripheral blood, taken in the third trimester of pregnancy. The TCR sequence derives from a female donor in good health, enrolled as a control in a pregnancy study. CDR3 DNA: TGTGCCAGCAGCTCTGGAGCCGAGCAGTACTTC. Amino acid sequence: CASSSGAEQYF.